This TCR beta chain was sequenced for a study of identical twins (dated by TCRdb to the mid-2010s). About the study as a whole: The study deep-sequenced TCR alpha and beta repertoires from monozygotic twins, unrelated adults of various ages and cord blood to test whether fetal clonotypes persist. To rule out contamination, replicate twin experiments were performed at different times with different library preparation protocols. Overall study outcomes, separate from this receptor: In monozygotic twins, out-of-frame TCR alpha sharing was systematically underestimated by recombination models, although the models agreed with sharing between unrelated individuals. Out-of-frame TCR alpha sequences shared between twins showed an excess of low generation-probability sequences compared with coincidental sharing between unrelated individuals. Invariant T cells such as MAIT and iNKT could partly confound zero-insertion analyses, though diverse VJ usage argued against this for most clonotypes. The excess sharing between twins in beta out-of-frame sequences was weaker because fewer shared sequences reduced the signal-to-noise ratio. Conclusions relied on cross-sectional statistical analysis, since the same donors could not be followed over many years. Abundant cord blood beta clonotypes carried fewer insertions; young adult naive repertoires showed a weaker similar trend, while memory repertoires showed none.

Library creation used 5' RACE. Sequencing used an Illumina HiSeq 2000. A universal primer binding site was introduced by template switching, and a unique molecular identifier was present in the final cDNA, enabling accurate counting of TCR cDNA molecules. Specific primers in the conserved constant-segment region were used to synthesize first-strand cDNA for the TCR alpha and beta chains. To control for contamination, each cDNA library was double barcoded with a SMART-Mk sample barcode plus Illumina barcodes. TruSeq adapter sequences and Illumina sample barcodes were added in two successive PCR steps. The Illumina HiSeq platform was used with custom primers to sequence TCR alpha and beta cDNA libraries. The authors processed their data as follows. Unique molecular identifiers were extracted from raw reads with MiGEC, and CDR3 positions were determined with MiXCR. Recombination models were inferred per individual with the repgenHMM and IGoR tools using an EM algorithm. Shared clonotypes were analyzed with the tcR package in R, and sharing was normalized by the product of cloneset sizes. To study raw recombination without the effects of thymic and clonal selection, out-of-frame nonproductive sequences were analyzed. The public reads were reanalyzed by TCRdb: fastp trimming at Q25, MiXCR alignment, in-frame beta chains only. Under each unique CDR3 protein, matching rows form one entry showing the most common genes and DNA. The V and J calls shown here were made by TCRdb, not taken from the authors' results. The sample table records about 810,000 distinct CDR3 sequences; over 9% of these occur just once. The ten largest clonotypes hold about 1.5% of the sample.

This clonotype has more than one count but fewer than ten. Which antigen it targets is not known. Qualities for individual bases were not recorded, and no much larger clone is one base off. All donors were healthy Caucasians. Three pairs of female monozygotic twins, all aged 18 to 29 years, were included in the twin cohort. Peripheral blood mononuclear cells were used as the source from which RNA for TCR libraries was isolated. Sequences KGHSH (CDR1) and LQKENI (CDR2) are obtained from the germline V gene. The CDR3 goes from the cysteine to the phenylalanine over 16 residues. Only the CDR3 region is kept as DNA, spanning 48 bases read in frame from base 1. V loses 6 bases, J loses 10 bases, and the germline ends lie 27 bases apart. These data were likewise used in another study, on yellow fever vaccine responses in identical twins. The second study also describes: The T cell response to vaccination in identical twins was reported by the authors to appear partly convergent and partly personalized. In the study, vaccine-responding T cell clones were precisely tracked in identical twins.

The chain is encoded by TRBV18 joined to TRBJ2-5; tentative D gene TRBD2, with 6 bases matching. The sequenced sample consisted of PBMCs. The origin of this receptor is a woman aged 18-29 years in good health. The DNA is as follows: TGTGCCAGCTCCTACGACCGGGACTCCCTAACAGCGGTCCAGTACTTC. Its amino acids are CASSYDRDSLTAVQYF.